These 12 T cell receptor beta chains were all obtained from the same sample, sequenced in a study of vaccination and CD4 T cells after COVID-19. Treatment given: roughly 10-day PBMC culture with coronavirus spike peptide pools or control peptides (ViraFEST assay). Sequencing of cultured CD4+ T cell DNA used the Oncomine TCR Beta short-read assay. TCRdb used MiXCR to reprocess the PCR reads, holding one entry per CDR3 protein. The repertoire includes over 15,000 distinct CDR3 sequences, about 40% of them detected once, and under 7.5% sits in the top ten. The antigens these receptors bind are not known. Sample: CD4+ T cells from blood, cultured in vitro, taken after SARS-CoV-2 vaccination. Receptors originate from a human donor who had recovered from COVID-19.

The chain combines TRBV20-1 with TRBJ2-7, with 7 positions matching TRBD1. CDR1 is DFQATT, CDR2 SNEGSKA, per germline (reference sequence). V was clipped by 0 bases and J by 1 base; unmatched bases: 6. The CDR3 sequence is 15 residues long. The CDR3 region is CSARDHRGRSYEQYF. The CDR3 bases are TGCAGTGCTAGAGATCACAGGGGCCGGTCCTACGAGCAGTACTTC.

This clonotype was counted only a few times. This chain joins TRBV7-6 and TRBJ1-2, with no clear D. CDR3 length: 14 amino acids. Germline lookup yields CDR1 SGHVS and CDR2 FNYEAQ. V dropped 2 bases and J dropped 4 bases, with 11 bases sitting between them. This chain's CDR3 is CASSLRGGSYGYTF. CDR3 DNA sequence: TGTGCCAGCAGCTTACGGGGTGGTAGCTATGGCTACACCTTC. Complete variable domain (other parts from reference TRBV7-6 and TRBJ1-2): GAGVSQSPRYKVTKRGQDVALRCDPISGHVSLYWYRQALGQGPEFLTYFNYEAQQDKSGLPNDRFSAERPEGSISTLTIQRTEQRDSAMYRCASSLRGGSYGYTFGSGTRLTVV.

The V call is TRBV20-1, the J call TRBJ2-1; D might be TRBD2 (5 bases). V lost 3 bases and J lost 9, with 18 bases in between. The CDR3 runs 14 residues. Germline assignment: CDR1 DFQATT and CDR2 SNEGSKA (reference sequence). DNA for the CDR3: TGCAGTGCTAGTTGGGCGGAGAGGGCGCTTGAGCAGTTCTTC. Protein: CSASWAERALEQFF.

V is TRBV20-1 and J is TRBJ1-1; D is unclear. V shed 3 bases and J shed 1 base, with 12 bases lying between them. The V gene's germline CDR1 is DFQATT and CDR2 SNEGSKA (reference sequence). The CDR3 length is 14 residues. CDR3 nucleotides: TGCAGTGCTAGTCATGAAGACCCGAACACTGAAGCTTTCTTT. Amino acid sequence: CSASHEDPNTEAFF.

This rearrangement joins TRBV7-9 to TRBJ2-7, with 7 bases lining up with TRBD1. V lost 9 bases, J lost 4 bases, and 9 bases stayed unmatched. Germline CDR1 SEHNR, CDR2 FQNEAQ (reference sequence). CDR3 length: 13 amino acids. CDR3 sequence (DNA): TGTGCCAGTATGAGGACAGGAAGTTACGAGCAGTACTTC. Protein: CASMRTGSYEQYF.

This chain links TRBV20-1 with TRBJ2-7; D tentatively reads TRBD1 or TRBD2 (5 bases each). The V and J ends lost 6 bases and 0 bases respectively, with 24 bases between them. CDR1 and CDR2 from the germline V gene are DFQATT and SNEGSKA (reference sequence). The CDR3 has 17 amino acids. CDR3 amino acids: CSADKKRGGPSSYEQYF. The CDR3 DNA follows: TGCAGTGCCGATAAAAAACGGGGCGGGCCCTCCTCCTACGAGCAGTACTTC.

J is TRBJ2-7 and V is TRBV29-1, with a tentative D call TRBD1 (6 bases). The CDR3 sequence is 14 residues long. Germline V CDR1 and CDR2: SQVTM, ANQGSEA. V was pared by 3 bases and J by 6 bases, with 18 bases between. CDR3 coding DNA: TGCAGCGTTGATTGGCAGGGGAGCCTAGGCGAGCAGTACTTC. Amino acid sequence: CSVDWQGSLGEQYF.

This clonotype was detected only a few times. The chain recombines TRBV6-1 with TRBJ2-5, with TRBD2 identical over 10 bases. Germline CDR1 is MNHNS and CDR2 is SASEGT. The length of the CDR3 is 15 residues. V lost 6 bases and J lost 2; bases outside the gene matches: 6. The DNA of the CDR3 is TGTGCCAGCAGAGTAGCGGGAGGCACTCAAGAGACCCAGTACTTC. As protein: CASRVAGGTQETQYF.

This sequence joins TRBV20-1 and TRBJ2-3, with a weak D call TRBD1 (6 bases). V lost 0 bases, J lost 2 bases, and 12 bases lay in between. The CDR3 runs to 15 residues. Germline CDR1 and CDR2: DFQATT and SNEGSKA (reference sequence). Here the CDR3 reads CSARDAGTPTDTQYF. Here the CDR3 DNA reads TGCAGTGCTAGAGACGCCGGGACACCCACAGATACGCAGTATTTT.

J is TRBJ2-7 and V is TRBV7-9; perhaps D is TRBD1 or TRBD2 (6 bases each). The V and J ends lost 3 bases and 4 bases respectively, with 25 bases between them. Germline V gene lookup returns CDR1 SEHNR and CDR2 FQNEAQ (reference sequence). The CDR3 extends over 18 amino acids. The CDR3 bases are TGTGCCAGCAGCTTTGGTAGGGGGGAGCGAGAGAGTGGGTACGAGCAGTACTTC. Translation gives CASSFGRGERESGYEQYF.

This chain uses TRBV6-2 or TRBV6-3 with TRBJ2-1, with 12 bases that match TRBD2. Trimming removed 5 bases from V and 7 bases from J; junction bases left unmatched: 6. The germline V gene encodes CDR1 MNHEY and CDR2 SVGEGT. The CDR3 runs 15 residues. Written as DNA, the CDR3 is TGTGCCAGCAGTCCCCGGACTAGCGGGATGAATGAGCAGTTCTTC. This translates into CASSPRTSGMNEQFF.

This clonotype is a singleton in its sample. The genes are TRBV20-1 and TRBJ2-7, with 9 bases that match TRBD2. The V segment lost 2 bases and the J segment 3 bases; nucleotides outside the gene matches: 2. The CDR3 has 13 residues. Germline V lookup: CDR1 DFQATT, CDR2 SNEGSKA (reference sequence). The CDR3 DNA follows: TGCAGTGCTAGAAATAGCGGGAGCTACGAGCAGTACTTC. It yields the protein CSARNSGSYEQYF.